This T cell receptor (beta chain) stems from a study of regulatory T cells in long-lasting Graves disease. Study summary: By definition, persistent Graves' disease involved antithyroid drugs for over 5 years alongside positive TSH receptor antibodies.

Combining iRepertoire HTBI primers with Arm-PCR of CDR3 regions, the authors built TCR beta libraries. TCRdb processed the multiplex PCR reads anew with MiXCR; each CDR3 protein has one entry. Here the sample spans over 300,000 distinct CDR3 sequences, 15% to 20% being singletons. Sample time point: persistent/refractory GD, antithyroid drugs over 5 years with positive TRAb. The authors made the TCR library using RNA they extracted from PBMCs. EDTA tubes were used for drawing 8 to 9 milliliters of peripheral blood. As for this clonotype: Antigen specificity is unknown.

General study points: Persistent Graves' patients showed less TCR diversity than newly diagnosed ones.

From germline, CDR1 is SQVTM and CDR2 ANQGSEA. The CDR3 extends over 14 amino acids. J gave up 4 bases and V 5 bases, and 7 bases lay outside the gene matches. This chain joins TRBV29-1 and TRBJ2-5; TRBD2 aligns across 10 bases. The source of this sequence is a female donor with Graves disease. The material sequenced was peripheral blood mononuclear cells (PBMCs), taken when the disease was refractory, from a patient treated with antithyroid drugs. The CDR3 DNA is TGCAGCGTTCTAAGCGGGGGGGCTCCAGAGACCCAGTACTTC. Translation gives CSVLSGGAPETQYF. Looking up the rest from reference TRBV29-1 and TRBJ2-5 gives the full variable domain: SAVISQKPSRDICQRGTSLTIQCQVDSQVTMMFWYRQQPGQSLTLIATANQGSEATYESGFVIDKFPISRPNLTFSTLTVSNMSPEDSSIYLCSVLSGGAPETQYFGPGTRLLVL.